The sequence of this T cell receptor (beta chain) was determined in a study of T-cell memory formation after mild COVID-19. Study context: In these data, TCR clusters were largely donor specific.

The J segment lost 7 bases and the V segment lost 5 bases, leaving 10 bases of the junction unmatched. Germline loops: CDR1 MNHEY, CDR2 SMNVEV (reference sequence). The CDR3 totals 15 residues. This clonotype was counted only a few times. TCRdb independently ran MiXCR on the 5' RACE reads; one entry per CDR3 protein. The repertoire holds 500,000 to 600,000 distinct CDR3 sequences, under 20% seen once, with around 12% in the top ten. The V gene is TRBV27, the J gene TRBJ1-4; 7 bases are shared with TRBD1. This receptor was identified in an adult woman who had mild COVID-19 (a few samples of this study predate the infection). Cell type and time point are not known. Sequencing was performed on PBMCs or a T cell subset sorted from them (not recorded which). CDR3: CASSNRQGLGEKLFF. The CDR3 DNA is TGTGCCAGCAGTAATCGACAGGGCCTAGGTGAAAAACTGTTTTTT.